This T cell receptor beta chain was captured in a study of T-cell reconstitution after alpha-beta-depleted transplantation in children. The CDR3 extends over 15 amino acids. Germline-derived CDR1 and CDR2 are SGHRS and YFSETQ. V dropped 0 bases and J dropped 2 bases, with 9 bases sitting between them. Preparation of the TCRbeta library was carried out with unique molecular identifiers. TCRdb used MiXCR to reprocess the PCR reads, holding one entry per CDR3 protein. The sample holds hundreds of thousands of distinct CDR3 sequences, around 19% seen once. This clonotype occurred a few times. The source is a human donor who donated a stem cell graft to a child with acute lymphoblastic leukemia. The sequenced sample was PBMCs from the stem cell graft donor, obtained from the stem cell graft. The J gene is TRBJ2-4, the V gene TRBV5-1; D not certain. CDR3 in amino acids: CASSLDWGSKNIQYF. The CDR3 DNA reads TGCGCCAGCAGCTTGGATTGGGGTTCCAAAAACATTCAGTACTTC. The variable domain in full, with the rest retrieved from reference TRBV5-1 and TRBJ2-4, is KAGVTQTPRYLIKTRGQQVTLSCSPISGHRSVSWYQQTPGQGLQFLFEYFSETQRNKGNFPGRFSGRQFSNSRSEMNVSTLELGDSALYLCASSLDWGSKNIQYFGAGTRLSVL.